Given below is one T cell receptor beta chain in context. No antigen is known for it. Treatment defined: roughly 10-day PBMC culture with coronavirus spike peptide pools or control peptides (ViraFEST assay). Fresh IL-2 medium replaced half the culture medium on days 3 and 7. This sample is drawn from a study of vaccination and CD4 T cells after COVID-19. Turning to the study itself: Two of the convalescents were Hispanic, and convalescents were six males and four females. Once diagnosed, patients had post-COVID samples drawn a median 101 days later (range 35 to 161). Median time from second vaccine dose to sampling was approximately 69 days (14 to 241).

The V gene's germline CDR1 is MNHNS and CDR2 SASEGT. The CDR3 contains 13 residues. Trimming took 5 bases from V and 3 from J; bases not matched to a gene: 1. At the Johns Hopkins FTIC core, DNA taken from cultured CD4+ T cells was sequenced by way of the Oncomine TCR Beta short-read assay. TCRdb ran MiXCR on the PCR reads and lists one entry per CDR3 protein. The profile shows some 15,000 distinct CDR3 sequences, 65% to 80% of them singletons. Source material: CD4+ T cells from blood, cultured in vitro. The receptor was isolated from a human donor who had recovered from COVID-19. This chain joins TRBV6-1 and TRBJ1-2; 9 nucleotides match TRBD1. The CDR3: CASSRQGDYGYTF. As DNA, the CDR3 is TGTGCCAGCAGTCGACAGGGGGACTATGGCTACACCTTC.